This T cell receptor beta chain derives from a study of tumor-infiltrating lymphocytes in localized non-small cell lung cancer. Study details: Patients included smokers and never-smokers with various histologies, some sampled after neoadjuvant chemotherapy. Study outcomes and limitations: Recurrence-free survival showed no association with tumor T-cell fraction. Available tissue quantity limited TCR sequencing to a patient subset.

In germline, CDR1 is MNHEY, CDR2 SVGAGI. Trimming pared 5 bases from V and 0 bases from J, leaving 11 bases between. The CDR3 is made up of 15 amino acids. As concerns this clone: Its antigen is unknown.

TCRdb keeps only in-frame clones here, not all; method: immunoSEQ multiplex PCR. The profile covers about 14,000 clones, with 65% to 75% appearing a single time and approximately 4% taken by the ten largest. The sequencing sample was made of lung tumor tissue. The receptor was isolated from a human donor with non-small cell lung cancer. This chain links TRBV6-5 with TRBJ1-3; D is possibly TRBD1 (5 bases). The CDR3 coding sequence is TGTGCCAGCAGTACCAGGGCCTTCTCTGGAAACACCATATATTTT. It is translated as CASSTRAFSGNTIYF.